The 25 T cell receptor beta chains presented below share a single source sample, sequenced in a study of T cells after somatic rescue of genetic block. TCRdb's table, derived via immunoSEQ multiplex PCR, lists solely in-frame clones and lacks some. Of 45,000 to 55,000 clones listed, about 96% are singletons. Sequenced: peripheral blood mononuclear cells (PBMCs). These TCRs come from a child under two years old.

The chain employs TRBV9 and TRBJ2-3, with D tentatively TRBD1 or TRBD2 (5 bases each). This CDR3 is built from 15 residues. From germline, CDR1 is SGDLS and CDR2 YYNGEE. The V and J ends lost 0 bases and 6 bases respectively, with 14 bases between them. The CDR3 sequence is CASSVESLAGDTQYF. The CDR3 DNA reads TGTGCCAGCAGCGTAGAATCCCTAGCAGGGGATACGCAGTATTTT. Using reference TRBV9 and TRBJ2-3 for the parts outside the CDR3, the full variable domain is DSGVTQTPKHLITATGQRVTLRCSPRSGDLSVYWYQQSLDQGLQFLIQYYNGEERAKGNILERFSAQQFPDLHSELNLSSLELGDSALYFCASSVESLAGDTQYFGPGTRLTVL.

V gene TRBV30 combines with J gene TRBJ1-5; D gene ambiguous. Deletions cut 0 bases from V and 5 bases from J, with 8 bases between. CDR3 length: 13 residues. Germline assignment: CDR1 GTSNPN and CDR2 SVGIG (reference sequence). The CDR3 protein is CAWSVGGDQPQHF. CDR3 DNA: TGTGCCTGGAGTGTGGGAGGAGATCAGCCCCAGCATTTT.

The genes are TRBV27 and TRBJ1-1; 10 bases align to TRBD1. CDR3 length: 17 residues. V shed 2 bases, J shed 0 bases, and the junction held 6 bases outside the gene matches. Per germline, CDR1 MNHEY and CDR2 SMNVEV (reference sequence). As DNA, the CDR3 is TGTGCCAGCAGTTTAGCCCGGGACAGGGGCCTGAACACTGAAGCTTTCTTT. Encoded protein: CASSLARDRGLNTEAFF.

The chain employs TRBV6-1 and TRBJ2-1; D ambiguous. Germline values: CDR1 MNHNS, CDR2 SASEGT. The CDR3 has 15 residues. V lost 6 bases, J lost 0 bases, and 12 bases lay in between. The DNA for the CDR3 is TGTGCCAGCAGCAGACTGGAGAGCTCCTACAATGAGCAGTTCTTC. This codes for CASSRLESSYNEQFF.

The rearrangement links TRBV5-8 to TRBJ2-1; a weak D match, TRBD2 (6 bases). V lost 3 bases and J 2 bases, leaving 12 bases between the germline ends. The V gene's germline CDR1 is SGHTS and CDR2 YDEGEE. The CDR3 has 15 amino acids. The CDR3, as DNA: TGTGCCAGCAGCTGGGGGGAACCCCCCTACAATGAGCAGTTCTTC. It translates to CASSWGEPPYNEQFF. Looking up the rest from reference TRBV5-8 and TRBJ2-1 gives the full variable domain: EAGVTQSPTHLIKTRGQQATLRCSPISGHTSVYWYQQALGLGLQFLLWYDEGEERNRGNFPPRFSGRQFPNYSSELNVNALELEDSALYLCASSWGEPPYNEQFFGPGTRLTVL.

This chain links TRBV7-8 with TRBJ2-7, with TRBD2 matching over 8 bases. V trimming: 1 base; J trimming: 1 base; junction bases outside the gene matches: 0. The CDR3 has 14 residues. Germline V gene sequence: CDR1 SGHVS, CDR2 FQNEAQ. CDR3 bases: TGTGCCAGCAGCTTAGGACTAGCGTCCTACGAGCAGTACTTC. Protein product: CASSLGLASYEQYF.

This clone was counted once. V gene TRBV4-1 combines with J gene TRBJ1-5, with D unclear. CDR1 MGHRA and CDR2 YSYEKL come from the germline V gene. This CDR3 is 14 amino acids long. With 1 base removed from V and 4 bases from J, the gap between germline ends came to 8 bases. The CDR3 region has the DNA TGCGCCAGCAGCCAAGTGGACGGTAATCAGCCCCAGCATTTT. It specifies CASSQVDGNQPQHF.

Here the CDR3 reads CAISAGPIQQFF. CDR3 nucleotide sequence: TGTGCCATCAGTGCCGGCCCTATCCAGCAGTTCTTC. The V gene is TRBV10-3, the J gene TRBJ2-1, with no clear D. The germline V and J ends were trimmed by 4 bases and 11 bases, with 12 bases remaining between them. The CDR3 has 12 residues. Germline V CDR1 and CDR2: ENHRY, SYGVKD.

The CDR3 DNA reads as TGTGCCAGCAGCCTATACAGGGGGCAAGAGACCCAGTACTTC. It specifies CASSLYRGQETQYF. The gene calls are TRBV5-8 and TRBJ2-5, with 8 bases lining up with TRBD1. V was pared by 4 bases and J by 2 bases, with 4 bases of the junction left unmatched. Germline CDR1 is SGHTS and CDR2 is YDEGEE. The CDR3 is made up of 14 amino acids. Based on the CDR3 plus reference TRBV5-8 and TRBJ2-5, the full variable domain is EAGVTQSPTHLIKTRGQQATLRCSPISGHTSVYWYQQALGLGLQFLLWYDEGEERNRGNFPPRFSGRQFPNYSSELNVNALELEDSALYLCASSLYRGQETQYFGPGTRLLVL.

The V gene is TRBV19, the J gene TRBJ1-1; 7 bases line up with TRBD1. The CDR3 totals 16 residues. Germline V gene sequence: CDR1 LNHDA, CDR2 SQIVND (reference sequence). V lost 1 base, J lost 5 bases, and 10 bases stayed unmatched. The CDR3 coding sequence is TGTGCCAGTAGTATAGCCGTAAGACAGGGAGGAACTGAAGCTTTCTTT. Encoded protein: CASSIAVRQGGTEAFF.

The chain couples TRBV25-1 to TRBJ1-1; no reliable D call. This CDR3 is built from 15 residues. Germline CDR1 MGHDK, CDR2 SYGVNS. V was cut by 1 base and J by 3 bases, with 12 bases left in between. CDR3 sequence: CASSEFGNGDTEAFF. CDR3 sequence (DNA): TGTGCCAGCAGTGAATTCGGGAACGGGGACACTGAAGCTTTCTTT.

V and J are TRBV29-1 and TRBJ2-1, with a tentative D call TRBD2 (6 bases). Trimming stripped 3 bases from V and 7 bases from J, with 7 bases between. This CDR3 has 11 amino acids. CDR1 and CDR2 from the germline V gene are SQVTM and ANQGSEA. The CDR3 DNA reads as TGCAGCGTTGAGGCGGGGAATGAGCAGTTCTTC. Its translation: CSVEAGNEQFF.

The V and J genes are TRBV9 and TRBJ1-4, with 8 positions matching TRBD1. The germline gives CDR1 SGDLS, CDR2 YYNGEE. This CDR3 spans 15 amino acids. V lost 4 bases to trimming and J lost 5 bases; unmatched junction nucleotides: 7. The CDR3 DNA is TGTGCCAGCAGCTCAGACAGGGGTCTCAATGAAAAACTGTTTTTT. This sequence encodes CASSSDRGLNEKLFF.

This clone has only one observation. CDR3 nucleotide sequence: TGTGCCAGCAGCCGGCGGGACAGGGGGTTCACCGGGGAGCTGTTTTTT. Its translation: CASSRRDRGFTGELFF. V and J are TRBV5-6 and TRBJ2-2; 11 bases map to TRBD1. The CDR3 contains 16 residues. Unmatched junction bases numbered 6, after V lost 4 bases and J lost 4 bases. CDR1 and CDR2 (germline): SGHDT, YYEEEE.

The J gene is TRBJ1-1, the V gene TRBV7-9, with a possible D match to TRBD1 (5 bases). Germline V gives CDR1 SEHNR, CDR2 FQNEAQ (reference sequence). This CDR3 spans 13 amino acids. Trimming shortened V by 7 bases and J by 11 bases, and 20 bases separated the two germline ends. The CDR3 loop is CASILLPGHRAFF. The CDR3 DNA reads TGTGCCAGCATCCTTCTTCCCGGTCACAGGGCTTTCTTT.

The genes are TRBV5-1 and TRBJ2-3; D unclear. This CDR3 comprises 12 residues. Germline CDR1 reads SGHRS; CDR2 reads YFSETQ. Between the trimmed V and J ends, which lost 1 base and 4 bases, there was a span of 4 bases. CDR3 sequence reads: CASSLRADTQYF. The CDR3 coding sequence is TGCGCCAGCAGCTTGAGGGCAGATACGCAGTATTTT.

The chain combines TRBV27 with TRBJ1-1; a possible D gene is TRBD1 (5 bases). V was pared by 3 bases and J by 0 bases, with 8 bases between. This CDR3 contains 14 residues. Germline assignment: CDR1 MNHEY and CDR2 SMNVEV (reference sequence). CDR3 amino acids: CASSFGGVNTEAFF. CDR3 nucleotide sequence: TGTGCCAGCAGTTTCGGGGGTGTGAACACTGAAGCTTTCTTT.

V and J are TRBV2 and TRBJ1-6; D gene ambiguous. Trimming removed 0 bases at V and 10 bases at J, with 7 bases between. The CDR3 contains 13 residues. CDR1 and CDR2 from the germline V gene are SNHLY and FYNNEI. The CDR3 DNA is TGTGCCAGCAGTGAAGCCCAGTACTCACCCCTCCACTTT. Its translation is CASSEAQYSPLHF. The full variable domain, in which reference TRBV2 and TRBJ1-6 provide the parts outside the CDR3, is EPEVTQTPSHQVTQMGQEVILRCVPISNHLYFYWYRQILGQKVEFLVSFYNNEISEKSEIFDDQFSVERPDGSNFTLKIRSTKLEDSAMYFCASSEAQYSPLHFGNGTRLTVT.

The rearrangement uses TRBV7-9 and TRBJ2-5, with 14 bases fitting TRBD2. The CDR3 has 15 amino acids. Looked up from germline, CDR1 is SEHNR and CDR2 is FQNEAQ (reference sequence). J lost 4 bases, V lost 5 bases, and 3 bases had no gene match. In DNA form, the CDR3 reads TGTGCCAGCAGCCGTGGGACTAGCGGGAGAGAGACCCAGTACTTC. Residues: CASSRGTSGRETQYF.

The V call is TRBV4-1, the J call TRBJ1-4, with 9 nucleotides matching TRBD1. The CDR3 contains 14 residues. V trimming: 4 bases; J trimming: 3 bases; junction bases outside the gene matches: 0. Germline values: CDR1 MGHRA, CDR2 YSYEKL. The CDR3, as DNA: TGCGCCAGCAGCCGGACAGGGGCTAATGAAAAACTGTTTTTT. Protein: CASSRTGANEKLFF.

The chain links TRBV28 to TRBJ1-1, with TRBD1 matching 7 bases. CDR3 length: 15 residues. The J segment lost 4 bases and the V segment lost 3 bases, leaving 8 bases of the junction unmatched. Germline CDR1 reads MDHEN; CDR2 reads SYDVKM. CDR3 bases: TGTGCCAGCAGTTTGCCTCCAGCAGGGGGCACTGAAGCTTTCTTT. Translating gives CASSLPPAGGTEAFF. The full variable domain, with the rest looked up from reference TRBV28 and TRBJ1-1, is DVKVTQSSRYLVKRTGEKVFLECVQDMDHENMFWYRQDPGLGLRLIYFSYDVKMKEKGDIPEGYSVSREKKERFSLILESASTNQTSMYLCASSLPPAGGTEAFFGQGTRLTVV.

The chain uses TRBV28 and TRBJ1-2; unclear D gene. Per the germline V gene, CDR1 is MDHEN and CDR2 is SYDVKM. There are 14 residues in the CDR3. V lost 6 bases to trimming and J lost 6 bases, with 17 bases between them. This chain's CDR3 is CASRNPGVFNGYTF. CDR3 nucleotide sequence: TGTGCCAGCAGGAACCCCGGGGTCTTCAATGGCTACACCTTC.

The rearrangement joins TRBV4-2 to TRBJ2-4, with unresolved D. CDR3 length: 15 amino acids. Germline-derived CDR1 and CDR2 are LGHNA and YNFKEQ. Trimming took 0 bases from V and 8 from J, leaving 14 bases between them. This CDR3 reads CASSQDFAARDIQYF. CDR3 in DNA: TGTGCCAGCAGCCAAGATTTCGCGGCTCGGGACATTCAGTACTTC.

The rearrangement joins TRBV2 to TRBJ1-5; perhaps TRBD1 as D (5 bases). The V end was cut by 4 bases, the J end by 0 bases, with 7 bases between. Looked up from germline, CDR1 is SNHLY and CDR2 is FYNNEI. The CDR3 has 14 residues. The DNA for the CDR3 is TGTGCCAGCAGTGGACAGTATAGCAATCAGCCCCAGCATTTT. Residues: CASSGQYSNQPQHF. Full variable domain (rest looked up from reference TRBV2 and TRBJ1-5): EPEVTQTPSHQVTQMGQEVILRCVPISNHLYFYWYRQILGQKVEFLVSFYNNEISEKSEIFDDQFSVERPDGSNFTLKIRSTKLEDSAMYFCASSGQYSNQPQHFGDGTRLSIL.

With respect to this clone: Other nucleotide sequences from this sample produce the same CDR3. V is TRBV9 and J is TRBJ2-7; a weak D match, TRBD1 (5 bases). Per the germline V gene, CDR1 is SGDLS and CDR2 is YYNGEE. CDR3 length: 14 residues. V lost 0 bases and J lost 0, with 7 bases in between. The CDR3 region has the DNA TGTGCCAGCAGCGTAGGGGGCCTCTCCTACGAGCAGTACTTC. Amino acids: CASSVGGLSYEQYF.